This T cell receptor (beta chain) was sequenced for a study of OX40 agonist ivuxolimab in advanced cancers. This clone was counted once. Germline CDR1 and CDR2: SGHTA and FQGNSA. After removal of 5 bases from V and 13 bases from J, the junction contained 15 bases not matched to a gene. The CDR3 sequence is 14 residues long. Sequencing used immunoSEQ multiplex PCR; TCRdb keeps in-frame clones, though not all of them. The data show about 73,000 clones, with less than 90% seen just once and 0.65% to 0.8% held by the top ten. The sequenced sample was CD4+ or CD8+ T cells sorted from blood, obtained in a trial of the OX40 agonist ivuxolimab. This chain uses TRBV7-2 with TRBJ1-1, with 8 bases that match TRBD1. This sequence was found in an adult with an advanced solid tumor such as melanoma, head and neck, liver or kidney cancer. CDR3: CASSTSASGGKGFF. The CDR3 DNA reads TGTGCCAGCAGCACATCCGCGTCAGGGGGCAAAGGTTTCTTT. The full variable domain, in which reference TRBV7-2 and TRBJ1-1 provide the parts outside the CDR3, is GAGVSQSPSNKVTEKGKDVELRCDPISGHTALYWYRQSLGQGLEFLIYFQGNSAPDKSGLPSDRFSAERTGGSVSTLTIQRTQQEDSAVYLCASSTSASGGKGFFGQGTRLTVV.